This entry describes one T cell receptor beta chain. CD45RO-negative cells were positively selected for CCR7, leaving out terminally differentiated effector memory CD45RA+ cells. This CDR3 spans 12 amino acids. The germline V and J ends were trimmed by 5 bases and 8 bases, with 10 bases remaining between them. Germline-derived CDR1 and CDR2 are MNHEY and SMNVEV (reference sequence). These data come from a study of shared clonotypes between healthy human individuals. Using immunoSEQ multiplex PCR, the repertoire was profiled, and TCRdb retains in-frame clones only, with some absent. In the table there are around 1,900,000 clones, around 93% of which are singletons.

The rearrangement links TRBV27 to TRBJ2-1; D gene unclear. Sequencing was done on a sample of naive CD8+ T cells from PBMCs. This TCR was recovered from a man aged 18-30 years in good health. Some clones in this sample may be carry-over from other donors' samples. CDR3 protein: CASSPLPDEQFF. In DNA form, the CDR3 reads TGTGCCAGCAGTCCCCTCCCCGATGAGCAGTTCTTC.